These T cell receptor beta chains were read from a single sample in a study of blood T cell repertoires in COVID-19. Method: immunoSEQ multiplex PCR; TCRdb's copy keeps in-frame clones and lacks some. The sample lists approximately 210,000 clones; around four fifths were seen once. Sequencing used peripheral blood. The receptors derive from a man between 50 and 59 years old with active or convalescent COVID-19. Each CDR3 is given with its conserved first and last residue. D genes are given only for firm matches. Clone size is given for some rows only: seen once, a few or many times, or a class if the clone is expanded.

V: TRBV7-9
D: TRBD1
size: .
J: TRBJ2-7
DNA: TGTGCCAGCAGCTTATCGGACAGGGCGATCTACGAGCAGTACTTC
CDR3: CASSLSDRAIYEQYF

V: TRBV11-2
D: TRBD1
size: .
J: TRBJ1-2
DNA: TGTGCCAGCAGCTCAAGGGACAGGGGGGACTATGGCTACACCTTC
CDR3: CASSSRDRGDYGYTF

V: TRBV6-1
D: .
size: .
J: TRBJ1-2
DNA: TGTGCCAGCAGTGTATTGCACCCGGACACTGTTAACTATGGCTACACCTTC
CDR3: CASSVLHPDTVNYGYTF

V: TRBV12-5
D: .
size: .
J: TRBJ2-7
DNA: TGTGCTAGTGGTTTGAACCACTTGGGCCCCCACGAGCAGTACTTC
CDR3: CASGLNHLGPHEQYF

V: TRBV6-6
D: .
size: .
J: TRBJ1-3
DNA: TGTGCCAGCAGCCTGACAGGCTCTGGAAACACCATATATTTT
CDR3: CASSLTGSGNTIYF

V: TRBV6-1
D: .
size: .
J: TRBJ1-1
DNA: TGTGCCAGCAGTGACGGGTGGAACACTGAAGCTTTCTTT
CDR3: CASSDGWNTEAFF

V: TRBV9
D: .
size: .
J: TRBJ2-1
DNA: TGTGCCAGCAGCCTCCTGCGTGGTGGTGAGCAGTTCTTC
CDR3: CASSLLRGGEQFF

V: TRBV4-1
D: TRBD1
size: .
J: TRBJ1-2
DNA: TGCGCCAGCAGCCAAGGACTCAGGGGGCGCAGGAACTATGGCTACACCTTC
CDR3: CASSQGLRGRRNYGYTF

V: TRBV27
D: .
size: .
J: TRBJ2-3
DNA: TGTGCCAGCAGTTTCTGGCGGGATTCCACAGATACGCAGTATTTT
CDR3: CASSFWRDSTDTQYF

V: TRBV11-2
D: .
size: .
J: TRBJ1-2
DNA: TGTGCCAGCAGCTTAGGAGTATCCGGCTATGGCTACACCTTC
CDR3: CASSLGVSGYGYTF

V: TRBV10-3
D: .
size: .
J: TRBJ1-1
DNA: TGTGCCATCAGTGAAAGGGGCACTGAAGCTTTCTTT
CDR3: CAISERGTEAFF

V: TRBV5-6
D: .
size: .
J: TRBJ2-3
DNA: TGTGCCAGCAGCCGACTCTTCCGGACTACCGGCACAGATACGCAGTATTTT
CDR3: CASSRLFRTTGTDTQYF

V: TRBV24-1
D: .
size: few
J: TRBJ2-7
DNA: TGTGCCACCAGTGAAACAGGGATGAATGGGGAGCAGTACTTC
CDR3: CATSETGMNGEQYF

V: TRBV5-4
D: TRBD1
size: .
J: TRBJ1-2
DNA: TGTGCCAGCAGCCCAGGGGGCTTTGGCTACACCTTC
CDR3: CASSPGGFGYTF

V: TRBV28
D: TRBD2
size: .
J: TRBJ2-1
DNA: TGTGCCAGCAGTTCGGGACTAGACGGGAAGTTCTTC
CDR3: CASSSGLDGKFF

V: TRBV7-6
D: TRBD2
size: .
J: TRBJ2-1
DNA: TGTGCCAGCAGCTTACCCTGGACTAGCCCTAATGAGCAGTTCTTC
CDR3: CASSLPWTSPNEQFF

V: TRBV9
D: TRBD1
size: once
J: TRBJ1-4
DNA: TGTGCCAGCAGCCATGCCTCCGGGACAGTCTTCGCACGAGAGGAAAAACTGTTTTTT
CDR3: CASSHASGTVFAREEKLFF

V: TRBV9
D: .
size: .
J: TRBJ2-2
DNA: TGTGCCAGCAGCGTAGTATCGGGGGGCAACGGGGAGCTGTTTTTT
CDR3: CASSVVSGGNGELFF

V: TRBV11-2
D: TRBD1
size: once
J: TRBJ2-2
DNA: TGTGCCAGCAGCTTAGATGGACAGGACCTTGCTGGGGAGCTGTTTTTT
CDR3: CASSLDGQDLAGELFF

V: TRBV21-1
D: .
size: few
J: TRBJ1-2
DNA: TGTGCCAGCAGCCAAAATCCGGACAGGCCTAACTATGGCTACACCTTC
CDR3: CASSQNPDRPNYGYTF

V: TRBV7-9
D: TRBD1
size: once
J: TRBJ1-4
DNA: TGTGCCAGCAGCTTCGACAGGGCGGACGAAAAACTGTTTTTT
CDR3: CASSFDRADEKLFF

V: TRBV19
D: .
size: .
J: TRBJ1-2
DNA: TGTGCCAGTAGTATAGCCGAAGGGGGATATGGCTACACCTTC
CDR3: CASSIAEGGYGYTF

V: TRBV11-2
D: .
size: .
J: TRBJ2-3
DNA: TGTGCCAGCAGCTTAGATGACAGCTTCACAGATACGCAGTATTTT
CDR3: CASSLDDSFTDTQYF

V: TRBV29-1
D: .
size: .
J: TRBJ1-2
DNA: TGCAGCGTTCCTAGGGGTTTGGGTGGCTACACCTTC
CDR3: CSVPRGLGGYTF

V: TRBV10-3
D: TRBD1
size: few
J: TRBJ1-6
DNA: TGTGCCATCAGTCCGACAGGGAATTCACCCCTCCACTTT
CDR3: CAISPTGNSPLHF

V: TRBV27
D: .
size: once
J: TRBJ2-7
DNA: TGTGCCAGCAGCCCAAGGAGCTCCTACGAGCAGTACTTC
CDR3: CASSPRSSYEQYF

V: TRBV7-2
D: .
size: .
J: TRBJ2-7
DNA: TGTGCCAGCAGGCTCACGACAATCACCTACGAGCAGTACTTC
CDR3: CASRLTTITYEQYF

V: TRBV7-3
D: TRBD2
size: .
J: TRBJ2-7
DNA: TGTGCCAGCAGCTTTACTAGCGGGCCTACCTACGAGCAGTACTTC
CDR3: CASSFTSGPTYEQYF

V: TRBV19
D: TRBD1
size: .
J: TRBJ2-3
DNA: TGTGCCAGTAGTCAGGCGACAGGGCCCACAGATACGCAGTATTTT
CDR3: CASSQATGPTDTQYF

V: TRBV7-2
D: .
size: .
J: TRBJ2-1
DNA: TGTGCCAGCAGCCCCGGACCAGGTGGGAGCTCCTACAATGAGCAGTTCTTC
CDR3: CASSPGPGGSSYNEQFF

V: TRBV7-8
D: TRBD1
size: many
J: TRBJ1-6
DNA: TGTGCCAGCAGCAAAGGGACAGGAGGTTCGGGTTCACCCCTCCACTTT
CDR3: CASSKGTGGSGSPLHF

V: TRBV11-3
D: .
size: .
J: TRBJ1-2
DNA: TGTGCCAGCAGCTTAGATCTCTTGAGGCCCGTGTCCACCTTC
CDR3: CASSLDLLRPVSTF

V: TRBV2
D: TRBD1
size: .
J: TRBJ1-2
DNA: TGTGCCAGCAGCATCTACCAGGGGGACTATGGCTACACCTTC
CDR3: CASSIYQGDYGYTF

V: TRBV27
D: .
size: once
J: TRBJ1-1
DNA: TGTGCCAGCAGTTTATCGGGAGGGTTCACTGAAGCTTTCTTT
CDR3: CASSLSGGFTEAFF